This T cell receptor beta chain was obtained from a study of T cells in Graves' hyperthyroidism and ophthalmopathy. The CDR3 has 15 amino acids. V was cut by 0 bases and J by 0 bases, with 9 bases left in between. The germline CDR1 and CDR2 sequences are SGHTS and YDEGEE. Template material for amplifying TCR beta CDR3 regions consisted of RNA transcripts. Using the HTBI primer set, a first-round RT-PCR was run on the TCR CDR3. TCRdb reanalysed the multiplex PCR reads using MiXCR and keeps one entry per CDR3 protein. Seen here are about 590,000 distinct CDR3 sequences, approximately 15% observed once, and the top ten hold about 7%. Whole-study findings and limits: The blood repertoire included most of the expanded thyroid clonotypes above 0.001.

In regard to this clonotype: The antigen remains undetermined.

A patient was excluded if there was uncontrolled infection, other autoimmune disease, pregnancy or lactation. The PBMCs were taken from approximately 9.7 ml of fresh peripheral blood. This chain links TRBV5-8 with TRBJ1-2, with unresolved D. The sequencing sample was made of blood. The receptor was derived from a woman aged 18-30 years with Graves' ophthalmopathy. The CDR3 loop is CASSLGWGANYGYTF. CDR3 DNA sequence: TGTGCCAGCAGCTTGGGGTGGGGAGCTAACTATGGCTACACCTTC.